Listed here are 20 T cell receptor beta chains from one sample, sequenced in a study of CD8+CD57+ T cells in acquired aplastic anemia. Template material for TCR beta VDJ and CDR3 profiling consisted of genomic DNA. Using its own MiXCR run on the reads, TCRdb lists one record per CDR3 protein. The repertoire has 200,000 to 250,000 distinct CDR3 sequences, approximately 60% of them found once; the top ten carry about 31%. The sequenced sample was sorted CD4+, CD8+, or CD8+CD57+ T cells (not recorded which) from PBMCs. All receptors come from a human donor in good health.

The chain couples TRBV19 to TRBJ2-2; tentatively, D is TRBD1 (6 bases). The germline V gene encodes CDR1 LNHDA and CDR2 SQIVND (reference sequence). V was pared by 8 bases and J by 4 bases, with 11 bases between. The CDR3 covers 13 residues. Written as DNA, the CDR3 is TGTGCCAGTCGCCAAGGGGGCACCGGGGAGCTGTTTTTT. It encodes CASRQGGTGELFF. Drawing the rest from reference TRBV19 and TRBJ2-2, the complete variable domain is DGGITQSPKYLFRKEGQNVTLSCEQNLNHDAMYWYRQDPGQGLRLIYYSQIVNDFQKGDIAEGYSVSREKKESFPLTVTSAQKNPTAFYLCASRQGGTGELFFGEGSRLTVL.

A single count supports this clonotype. V usage is TRBV20-1 and J usage is TRBJ1-2; 8 nucleotides align to TRBD1. Trimming took 1 base from V and 2 from J; bases not matched to a gene: 3. This CDR3 comprises 14 residues. Germline CDR1 is DFQATT and CDR2 is SNEGSKA (reference sequence). CDR3 region: CSARGTGSNYGYTF. CDR3 coding DNA: TGCAGTGCTAGAGGGACAGGGTCCAACTATGGCTACACCTTC.

This clonotype was detected a few times. The V call is TRBV7-8, the J call TRBJ2-2; 7 nucleotides align to TRBD1. This CDR3 spans 15 amino acids. V dropped 5 bases and J dropped 6; count of bases not matched to a gene: 9. Germline CDR1 is SGHVS and CDR2 is FQNEAQ. CDR3 in DNA: TGTGCCAGCAGCCTGGGACAGCCGTCCGCCGGGGAGCTGTTTTTT. It yields the protein CASSLGQPSAGELFF.

The chain employs TRBV7-2 and TRBJ2-1; 8 nucleotides line up with TRBD2. Germline CDR1 reads SGHTA; CDR2 reads FQGNSA. The CDR3 totals 15 residues. The junction had 15 bases not matched to a gene; V was cut back by 5 bases and J by 12 bases. The CDR3 sequence: CASSPWTSNTDTQFF. In nucleotides, the CDR3 is TGTGCCAGCAGCCCATGGACTAGCAACACAGATACGCAGTTCTTC.

In its sample, this clonotype was seen many times. The gene calls are TRBV2 and TRBJ2-5, with 11 bases identical to TRBD2. Germline lookup yields CDR1 SNHLY and CDR2 FYNNEI. This CDR3 is built from 16 residues. With 8 bases clipped from V and 0 bases from J, the junction kept 8 bases outside the gene matches. This CDR3 reads CASYISSGRYQETQYF. DNA of the CDR3: TGTGCCAGCTACATCTCTAGCGGGAGGTACCAAGAGACCCAGTACTTC.

This clonotype is a singleton in its sample. This may arise from a read error, as a much more abundant clone is one base away. CDR3 region: CASIQEDGYNF. The CDR3 DNA reads as TGTGCCAGCATTCAGGAGGATGGCTACAACTTC. The rearrangement links TRBV10-3 to TRBJ1-2; D is ambiguous. Per the germline V gene, CDR1 is ENHRY and CDR2 is SYGVKD. This CDR3 is 11 amino acids long.

The chain has TRBV7-2 and TRBJ2-3; D uncertain. V was trimmed by 5 bases and J by 5 bases, leaving 11 bases between them. This CDR3 has 13 amino acids. CDR1 is SGHTA, CDR2 FQGNSA, per germline. CDR3 region: CASSALVVDTQYF. As DNA, the CDR3 is TGTGCCAGCAGCGCCCTAGTTGTAGATACGCAGTATTTT.

V and J are TRBV10-3 and TRBJ1-1; perhaps TRBD1 as D (6 bases). CDR1 is ENHRY and CDR2 is SYGVKD in the germline V gene. V was shortened by 10 bases and J by 5 bases, with 26 bases between the two germline ends. The CDR3 totals 16 residues. CDR3 region: CATPDWGRGGGTEAFF. CDR3 bases: TGTGCCACCCCCGACTGGGGGCGAGGGGGAGGAACTGAAGCTTTCTTT.

This clonotype was detected ten times or more. The CDR3 nucleotides read TGCGCCAGCAGCTGGACTAGCGGGGAACACAATGAGCAGTTCTTC. Its translation is CASSWTSGEHNEQFF. The chain is built from TRBV5-1 and TRBJ2-1; 12 bases are shared with TRBD2. The germline V gene encodes CDR1 SGHRS and CDR2 YFSETQ. The V gene end was trimmed by 3 bases and the J gene end by 5 bases; junction bases not matched to a gene: 3. This CDR3 spans 15 amino acids.

The chain employs TRBV5-5 and TRBJ2-7; D is undetermined. The CDR3 length is 15 residues. Germline lookup yields CDR1 SGHKS and CDR2 YYEKEE (reference sequence). The V end lost 4 bases, the J end lost 2 bases, and 16 bases lay between the germline ends. The CDR3 region is CASSHLEKLTYEQYF. The CDR3 DNA follows: TGTGCCAGCAGCCACCTCGAAAAGTTAACCTACGAGCAGTACTTC.

The chain recombines TRBV2 with TRBJ1-5; D call uncertain. CDR1 is SNHLY, CDR2 FYNNEI, per germline. Trimming left V 4 bases short and J 4 bases short, with 11 bases between. The CDR3 extends over 14 amino acids. The DNA of the CDR3 is TGTGCCAGCAGTGTCTCGGGGAATAATCAGCCCCAGCATTTT. Residues: CASSVSGNNQPQHF.

The chain uses TRBV7-9 and TRBJ1-1; D unresolved. This CDR3 contains 14 residues. Looked up from germline, CDR1 is SEHNR and CDR2 is FQNEAQ (reference sequence). The ends were cut back, 2 bases at V and 5 bases at J, with 12 bases in the middle. Written as DNA, the CDR3 is TGTGCCAGCAGCTTAATGGGGATTGTAACTGAAGCTTTCTTT. Translated: CASSLMGIVTEAFF.

The V and J genes are TRBV2 and TRBJ2-7; D might be TRBD1 (5 bases). Trimming stripped 4 bases from V and 1 base from J, with 11 bases between. Looked up from germline, CDR1 is SNHLY and CDR2 is FYNNEI. The CDR3 is made up of 14 amino acids. CDR3 protein: CASSAGRVSYEQYF. CDR3 in DNA: TGTGCCAGCAGTGCCGGCAGGGTTTCCTACGAGCAGTACTTC.

In this sample, this clonotype turned up a few times. This sequence joins TRBV5-1 and TRBJ1-6, with D possibly matching TRBD1 (5 bases). The length of the CDR3 is 14 residues. Trimming shortened V by 1 base and J by 10 bases, and 12 bases separated the two germline ends. From germline, CDR1 is SGHRS and CDR2 YFSETQ. The CDR3 nucleotides read TGCGCCAGCAGCTTGCCGACAGCTGGGTCACCCCTCCACTTT. Its protein product is CASSLPTAGSPLHF.

The rearrangement joins TRBV6-6 to TRBJ2-5, with D hard to call. This CDR3 has 13 amino acids. The germline V gene encodes CDR1 MNHNY and CDR2 SVGAGI (reference sequence). The V gene lost 5 bases and the J gene lost 3 bases, with 10 bases spanning the gap. CDR3 nucleotides: TGTGCCAGCAGTAAATCTGCGGAAGAGACCCAGTACTTC. It yields the protein CASSKSAEETQYF.

The chain joins TRBV24-1 to TRBJ2-1; TRBD2 matches at 8 bases. The germline CDR1 and CDR2 sequences are KGHDR and SFDVKD. This CDR3 contains 14 residues. Unmatched junction bases numbered 2, after V lost 3 bases and J lost 5 bases. CDR3 coding DNA: TGTGCCACCAGTGATAAGACTAGCGACAATGAGCAGTTCTTC. Translated, it gives CATSDKTSDNEQFF.

This clonotype was found many times. The V gene is TRBV7-3, the J gene TRBJ2-3, with 7 bases that match TRBD2. The V segment lost 2 bases and the J segment 4 bases; nucleotides outside the gene matches: 6. The CDR3 is 15 amino acids. Germline V gives CDR1 SGHTA, CDR2 FQGTGA. The CDR3 loop reads CASSLARGSADTQYF. In nucleotides, the CDR3 is TGTGCCAGCAGCTTAGCTCGCGGGAGCGCAGATACGCAGTATTTT.

As to this clonotype: This likely comes from a read error, as the CDR3 has no conserved phenylalanine or tryptophan at its end. The chain joins TRBV24-1 to TRBJ2-2; no clear D gene. The germline V and J ends were trimmed by 4 bases and 0 bases, with 11 bases remaining between them. Germline lookup yields CDR1 KGHDR and CDR2 SFDVKD. The CDR3 consists of 16 residues. The DNA of the CDR3 is TGTGCCACCAGTGACCTGACGAACGCGAACACCGGGGAGCTGTTTTCT. Residues: CATSDLTNANTGELFS.

This rearrangement joins TRBV9 to TRBJ2-7; D may be TRBD1 or TRBD2 (5 bases each). The V gene lost 4 bases and the J gene lost 2 bases, with 19 bases spanning the gap. CDR1 SGDLS and CDR2 YYNGEE come from the germline V gene. This CDR3 is built from 16 residues. CDR3 nucleotides: TGTGCCAGCAGCCCCAGAGCCGGGACGGCGGCCTACGAGCAGTACTTC. Its protein is CASSPRAGTAAYEQYF.

This chain joins TRBV19 and TRBJ2-7; D remains unclear. Per germline, CDR1 LNHDA and CDR2 SQIVND (reference sequence). CDR3 length: 14 residues. V lost 9 bases, J lost 3 bases, and 18 bases lay in between. The CDR3 protein is CASSLVLASYEQYF. DNA for the CDR3: TGTGCCAGCAGCTTAGTACTGGCGAGCTACGAGCAGTACTTC.